This T cell receptor beta chain was obtained from a study of cytomegalovirus exposure and HLA in healthy donors. The PCR contained 60 Vbeta and 13 Jbeta primers. Sequenced by immunoSEQ multiplex PCR; TCRdb stores in-frame clones only, minus some. The sample records 130,000 to 150,000 clones, roughly 68% being singletons. A remark on this clone: Its antigen is unidentified.

Study conclusions and caveats: CMV antigen specificity of a few CMV-associated chains was confirmed in vitro. CMV serostatus was the only recorded immune exposure for donors.

This CDR3 spans 13 amino acids. Per the germline V gene, CDR1 is SQVTM and CDR2 is ANQGSEA. J was trimmed by 5 bases and V by 5 bases; bases with no gene match: 9. The sample comprised PBMCs. The TCR was taken from a man aged 60 to 69 in good health and CMV-seronegative. V and J are TRBV29-1 and TRBJ2-7, with TRBD1 matching over 7 bases. This chain's CDR3 is CSVKEQGTNEQYF. CDR3 sequence (DNA): TGCAGCGTTAAGGAACAGGGGACAAACGAGCAGTACTTC.